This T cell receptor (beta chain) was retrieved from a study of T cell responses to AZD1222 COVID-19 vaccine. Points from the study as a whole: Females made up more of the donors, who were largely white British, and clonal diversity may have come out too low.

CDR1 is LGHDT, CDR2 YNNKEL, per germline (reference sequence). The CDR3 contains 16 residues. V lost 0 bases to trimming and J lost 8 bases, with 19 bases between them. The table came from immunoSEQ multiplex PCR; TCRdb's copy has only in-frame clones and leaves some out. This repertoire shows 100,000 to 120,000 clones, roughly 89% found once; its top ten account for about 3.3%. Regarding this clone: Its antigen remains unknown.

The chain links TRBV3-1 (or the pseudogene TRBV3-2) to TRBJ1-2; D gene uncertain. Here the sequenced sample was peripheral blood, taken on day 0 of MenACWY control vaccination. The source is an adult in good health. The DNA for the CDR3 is TGTGCCAGCAGCCAAGAGTCGCAGGATTGGCTGCGCGGCTACACCTTC. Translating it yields CASSQESQDWLRGYTF.